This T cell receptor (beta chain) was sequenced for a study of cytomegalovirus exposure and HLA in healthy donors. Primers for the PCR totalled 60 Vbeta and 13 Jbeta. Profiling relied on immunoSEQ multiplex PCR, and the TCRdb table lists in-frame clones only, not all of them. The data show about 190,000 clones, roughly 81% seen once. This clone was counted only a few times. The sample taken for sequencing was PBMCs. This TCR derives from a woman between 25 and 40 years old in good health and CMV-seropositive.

As DNA, the CDR3 is TGTGCCAGCAGTTTAGGCAGGAACGAGCAGTACTTC. It codes for CASSLGRNEQYF. This rearrangement joins TRBV27 to TRBJ2-7; D unclear. CDR1 and CDR2 (germline): MNHEY, SMNVEV (reference sequence). With 2 bases removed from V and 5 bases from J, the gap between germline ends came to 7 bases. CDR3 size: 12 residues.